The 7 T cell receptor beta chains below were found in one sample sequenced in a study of T cells in Graves' hyperthyroidism and ophthalmopathy. What was amplified from RNA transcripts were TCR beta CDR3 regions. In the first-round RT-PCR of the TCR CDR3, the HTBI primer set was used. Via MiXCR, TCRdb re-called the multiplex PCR reads, giving one row per CDR3 protein. This table holds 600,000 or so distinct CDR3 sequences, around 13% found once. Material: blood. The receptors derive from a woman aged 45 to 65 with Graves' ophthalmopathy.

This clonotype was observed at least ten times. The chain combines TRBV12-5 with TRBJ2-7; TRBD2 is a possible D gene (5 bases). Germline CDR1 and CDR2: LGHNT and FRNRAP. The CDR3 is made up of 14 amino acids. V dropped 4 bases and J dropped 3 bases, with 13 bases sitting between them. Written as DNA, the CDR3 is TGTGCTAGTGGTTCCCCGTTCGGGAACTACGAGCAGTACTTC. Protein product: CASGSPFGNYEQYF.

For this clonotype: A single base separates this from a much larger clone, so it may be a read error. CDR3 DNA: TGTGCCAGCAGTTTCAGTAGGGACAGGGGGTATCCACCCCTCCACTTT. The encoded protein is CASSFSRDRGYPPLHF. The gene calls are TRBV12-3 or TRBV12-4 and TRBJ1-6, with TRBD1 identical over 11 bases. The V and J ends lost 3 bases and 11 bases, in that order; junction bases with no gene match: 9. CDR3 length equals 16 residues.

There are a few counts of this clonotype. A read error may be the cause here, since a much bigger clone is one base away. V and J are TRBV28 and TRBJ2-1; 7 bases are shared with TRBD1. CDR3 length equals 18 residues. The germline gives CDR1 MDHEN, CDR2 SYDVKM. Losses at the gene ends were 6 bases for V and 0 bases for J; bases not matched to a gene: 14. The CDR3 sequence is CASSPPGQNLLSYNEQFF. For the CDR3, the DNA is TGTGCCAGCAGCCCTCCGGGACAGAATCTCCTCTCCTACAATGAGCAGTTCTTC.

The rearrangement links TRBV7-9 to TRBJ2-2, with a possible D match to TRBD2 (5 bases). The germline V and J ends were trimmed by 3 bases and 7 bases, with 9 bases remaining between them. CDR1 is SEHNR, CDR2 FQNEAQ, per germline (reference sequence). The CDR3 consists of 13 residues. The CDR3 here is CASSFYEGGELFF. The CDR3 bases are TGTGCCAGCAGCTTTTATGAGGGCGGGGAGCTGTTTTTT.

This clonotype has a handful of counts. The chain carries TRBV27 and TRBJ2-5, with a possible D match to TRBD1 (5 bases). Germline assignment: CDR1 MNHEY and CDR2 SMNVEV (reference sequence). V was clipped by 5 bases and J by 7 bases, with 14 bases between them. This CDR3 comprises 13 residues. Written as DNA, the CDR3 is TGTGCCAGCAGTCAGAGCTCCAGGGCGACCCAGTACTTC. It specifies CASSQSSRATQYF.

This clonotype was recorded a few times. V and J are TRBV28 and TRBJ1-6, with 8 nucleotides matching TRBD1. This CDR3 region has 15 residues. Germline CDR1 and CDR2: MDHEN and SYDVKM. V dropped 6 bases and J dropped 9; count of bases not matched to a gene: 10. As DNA, the CDR3 is TGTGCCAGCAGAGGCCCTACAGGGGGAGGTTCACCCCTCCACTTT. It encodes CASRGPTGGGSPLHF.

A note on this clonotype: A read error may account for a junction end that differs from germline. V usage is TRBV27 and J usage is TRBJ1-5; 10 bases fit TRBD1. The CDR3 loop spans 14 amino acids. Germline CDR1 reads MNHEY; CDR2 reads SMNVEV (reference sequence). The CDR3 coding sequence is TGTGCCAGCCATGGACAGGGGGTTAATCAGCCCCGGCATTTT. Protein: CASHGQGVNQPRHF.